This T cell receptor beta chain was recovered during a study of early T cells in non-severe SARS-CoV-2 infection. V shed 3 bases, J shed 4 bases, and the junction held 8 bases outside the gene matches. This CDR3 comprises 15 residues. Germline assignment: CDR1 SGHRS and CDR2 YFSETQ. Individual cDNA molecules carried attached unique molecular identifiers. TCRdb passed the 5' RACE reads through MiXCR, listing each CDR3 protein once. Among tens of thousands of distinct CDR3 sequences listed, over 13% were seen once. The study, taken as a whole, reports: The matching step, a VDJdb search, favored anti-spike CD8 responses and missed private and CD4 specificities.

In regard to this clonotype: Its target is unknown.

V is TRBV5-1 and J is TRBJ1-2; 8 bases match TRBD1. The sequence was collected from an adult who was a healthcare worker with PCR-confirmed SARS-CoV-2 infection or an uninfected control (not recorded which). The sample consisted of whole blood. The CDR3 DNA reads as TGCGCCAGCAGCTCGGATACGACAGGGGTCTATGGCTACACCTTC. It codes for CASSSDTTGVYGYTF.